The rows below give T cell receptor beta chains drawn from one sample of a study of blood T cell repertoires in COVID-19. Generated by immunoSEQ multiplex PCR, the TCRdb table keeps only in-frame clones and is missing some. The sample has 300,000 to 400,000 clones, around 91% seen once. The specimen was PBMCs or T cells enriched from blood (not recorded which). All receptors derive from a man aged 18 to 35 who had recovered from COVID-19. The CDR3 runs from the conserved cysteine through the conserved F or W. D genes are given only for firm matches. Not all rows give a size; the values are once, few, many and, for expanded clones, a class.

cdr3_aa: CASRGTVGEKLFF
cdr3_nt: TGTGCCAGCAGGGGGACAGTTGGAGAAAAACTGTTTTTT
clone_size: -
j_call: TRBJ1-4
v_call: TRBV12-3/TRBV12-4
d_call: TRBD1

cdr3_aa: CASSQETGRPLYGYTF
cdr3_nt: TGCGCCAGCAGCCAAGAGACAGGTCGGCCCCTCTATGGCTACACCTTC
clone_size: -
j_call: TRBJ1-2
v_call: TRBV4-3
d_call: -

cdr3_aa: CASTPGQGLQETQYF
cdr3_nt: TGTGCCAGCACCCCGGGACAGGGACTCCAAGAGACCCAGTACTTC
clone_size: -
j_call: TRBJ2-5
v_call: TRBV6-5
d_call: TRBD1

cdr3_aa: CASSLTSGYTGELFF
cdr3_nt: TGTGCCAGCAGCTTGACTAGCGGATACACCGGGGAGCTGTTTTTT
clone_size: -
j_call: TRBJ2-2
v_call: TRBV5-4
d_call: TRBD2

cdr3_aa: CASSPSGRTEAFF
cdr3_nt: TGTGCCAGCTCACCAAGCGGGAGGACTGAAGCTTTCTTT
clone_size: -
j_call: TRBJ1-1
v_call: TRBV18
d_call: -

cdr3_aa: CASSSSYEQYF
cdr3_nt: TGTGCCAGCAGCTCGTCCTACGAGCAGTACTTC
clone_size: -
j_call: TRBJ2-7
v_call: TRBV3-1/TRBV3-2
d_call: -

cdr3_aa: CASSSGIPYEQYF
cdr3_nt: TGTGCCAGCAGTTCAGGGATCCCCTACGAGCAGTACTTC
clone_size: -
j_call: TRBJ2-7
v_call: TRBV27
d_call: -

cdr3_aa: CASSQERRGGRYEQFF
cdr3_nt: TGCGCCAGCAGCCAAGAGAGGCGGGGGGGCAGGTATGAGCAGTTCTTC
clone_size: -
j_call: TRBJ2-1
v_call: TRBV4-1
d_call: TRBD2

cdr3_aa: CASSLGVTGALETQYF
cdr3_nt: TGTGCCAGCAGCTTAGGGGTCACAGGGGCGCTAGAGACCCAGTACTTC
clone_size: once
j_call: TRBJ2-5
v_call: TRBV11-3
d_call: TRBD1

cdr3_aa: CASSLRSGHLNQETQYF
cdr3_nt: TGTGCCAGCAGCTTACGCTCGGGACACCTAAATCAAGAGACCCAGTACTTC
clone_size: -
j_call: TRBJ2-5
v_call: TRBV7-8
d_call: -

cdr3_aa: CASSSPGEQYF
cdr3_nt: TGTGCCAGCAGTTCCCCCGGGGAGCAGTACTTC
clone_size: -
j_call: TRBJ2-7
v_call: TRBV12-3/TRBV12-4
d_call: -

cdr3_aa: CASSHVTTGPNEQFF
cdr3_nt: TGCGCCAGCAGCCACGTTACGACAGGCCCCAATGAGCAGTTCTTC
clone_size: -
j_call: TRBJ2-1
v_call: TRBV4-1
d_call: -

cdr3_aa: CASSDLAGGHEQFF
cdr3_nt: TGTGCCAGCAGTGACCTAGCGGGAGGCCATGAGCAGTTCTTC
clone_size: -
j_call: TRBJ2-1
v_call: TRBV6-4
d_call: TRBD2

cdr3_aa: CASRSGLAGFYEQYF
cdr3_nt: TGTGCCAGCAGATCCGGACTAGCGGGATTCTACGAGCAGTACTTC
clone_size: few
j_call: TRBJ2-7
v_call: TRBV5-4
d_call: TRBD2

cdr3_aa: CASSLTGTAIYPKNIQYF
cdr3_nt: TGTGCCAGCAGCCTTACCGGGACAGCGATTTATCCCAAAAACATTCAGTACTTC
clone_size: -
j_call: TRBJ2-4
v_call: TRBV28
d_call: TRBD1

cdr3_aa: CASSPGTSGGPSYEQYF
cdr3_nt: TGTGCCAGCAGTCCAGGGACTAGCGGGGGACCCTCCTACGAGCAGTACTTC
clone_size: -
j_call: TRBJ2-7
v_call: TRBV27
d_call: TRBD2

cdr3_aa: CASSHTLRPREQYF
cdr3_nt: TGTGCCAGCAGCCACACTCTCAGGCCTCGCGAGCAGTACTTC
clone_size: -
j_call: TRBJ2-7
v_call: TRBV3-1/TRBV3-2
d_call: -

cdr3_aa: CASSLETGYSYEQYF
cdr3_nt: TGCGCCAGCAGCTTGGAGACAGGCTACTCCTACGAGCAGTACTTC
clone_size: -
j_call: TRBJ2-7
v_call: TRBV5-1
d_call: -

cdr3_aa: CASSQDLRVLKSEKLFF
cdr3_nt: TGTGCCAGCAGCCAAGACCTCCGGGTCCTTAAGAGTGAAAAACTGTTTTTT
clone_size: once
j_call: TRBJ1-4
v_call: TRBV3-1/TRBV3-2
d_call: -

cdr3_aa: CASRRRSTDTQYF
cdr3_nt: TGTGCCAGCAGGCGGAGGAGCACAGATACGCAGTATTTT
clone_size: -
j_call: TRBJ2-3
v_call: TRBV12-3/TRBV12-4
d_call: -

cdr3_aa: CASSFSPGLNNEQFF
cdr3_nt: TGTGCCAGCAGCTTTTCCCCGGGACTTAACAATGAGCAGTTCTTC
clone_size: -
j_call: TRBJ2-1
v_call: TRBV5-4
d_call: -

cdr3_aa: CASSLTGKGTEQYF
cdr3_nt: TGTGCCAGCAGTTTAACAGGGAAGGGTACCGAGCAGTACTTC
clone_size: -
j_call: TRBJ2-7
v_call: TRBV28
d_call: -

cdr3_aa: CASSVQGIWEQYF
cdr3_nt: TGTGCCAGCAGTGTTCAGGGAATTTGGGAGCAGTACTTC
clone_size: once
j_call: TRBJ2-7
v_call: TRBV2
d_call: -

cdr3_aa: CASSLVAGVANYGYTF
cdr3_nt: TGTGCCAGCAGCTTGGTGGCCGGGGTAGCTAACTATGGCTACACCTTC
clone_size: -
j_call: TRBJ1-2
v_call: TRBV5-5
d_call: -

cdr3_aa: CAMTTGTGGSYNSPLHF
cdr3_nt: TGTGCCATGACGACCGGGACAGGGGGTTCCTATAATTCACCCCTCCACTTT
clone_size: -
j_call: TRBJ1-6
v_call: TRBV25-1
d_call: TRBD1

cdr3_aa: CASSLTEGDYGYTF
cdr3_nt: TGTGCCAGCAGCTTGACCGAGGGGGACTATGGCTACACCTTC
clone_size: -
j_call: TRBJ1-2
v_call: TRBV5-5
d_call: -

cdr3_aa: CATSTAGPNTGELFF
cdr3_nt: TGTGCCACCAGTACGGCGGGCCCGAACACCGGGGAGCTGTTTTTT
clone_size: -
j_call: TRBJ2-2
v_call: TRBV24-1
d_call: -

cdr3_aa: CASSTRLADTQYF
cdr3_nt: TGTGCCAGCAGTACACGACTAGCAGATACGCAGTATTTT
clone_size: once
j_call: TRBJ2-3
v_call: TRBV27
d_call: -

cdr3_aa: CASSLDQFATQYF
cdr3_nt: TGTGCCAGCAGCTTAGATCAGTTCGCTACGCAGTATTTT
clone_size: -
j_call: TRBJ2-3
v_call: TRBV11-2
d_call: -

cdr3_aa: CASSGAGGYTEAFF
cdr3_nt: TGTGCCAGCAGTGGGGCCGGTGGGTACACTGAAGCTTTCTTT
clone_size: -
j_call: TRBJ1-1
v_call: TRBV25-1
d_call: -

cdr3_aa: CASSGSGNEQFF
cdr3_nt: TGTGCCAGCAGCGGCTCTGGCAATGAGCAGTTCTTC
clone_size: -
j_call: TRBJ2-1
v_call: TRBV7-6
d_call: -